These 14 T cell receptor beta chains were sequenced from one sample in a study of T cell responses to AZD1222 COVID-19 vaccine. Produced via immunoSEQ multiplex PCR; TCRdb's table is partial and in-frame only. This table has approximately 120,000 clones, approximately 90% appearing once. Sample: peripheral blood, taken on day 0 of AZD1222 vaccination. These receptors were obtained from an adult in good health.

This clone was counted a single time. This chain links TRBV28 with TRBJ2-2; no clear D gene. Trimming took 5 bases from V and 9 from J, leaving 10 bases between them. The CDR3 runs to 12 residues. Looked up from germline, CDR1 is MDHEN and CDR2 is SYDVKM. The CDR3 reads CASSRVRRELFF. In DNA form, the CDR3 reads TGTGCCAGCAGTCGCGTAAGGCGGGAGCTGTTTTTT.

This chain links TRBV4-1 with TRBJ2-7; TRBD2 matches at 10 bases. Trimming removed 4 bases from V and 4 bases from J; junction bases left unmatched: 10. Germline lookup yields CDR1 MGHRA and CDR2 YSYEKL. CDR3 length: 16 amino acids. CDR3 in DNA: TGCGCCAGCAGCCTTCTAGCGGGAGACAGCTTATACGAGCAGTACTTC. Amino acids: CASSLLAGDSLYEQYF.

The V and J genes are TRBV29-1 and TRBJ2-7, with D tentatively TRBD2 (6 bases). Germline V gene sequence: CDR1 SQVTM, CDR2 ANQGSEA. V dropped 7 bases and J dropped 6 bases, with 16 bases sitting between them. This CDR3 spans 12 amino acids. CDR3 sequence reads: CSGGAYQGEQYF. The DNA of the CDR3 is TGCAGCGGCGGGGCATACCAAGGCGAGCAGTACTTC.

V and J are TRBV28 and TRBJ1-5; the D gene is possibly TRBD1 (5 bases). The CDR3 totals 14 residues. With 7 bases removed from V and 7 bases from J, the gap between germline ends came to 17 bases. Germline V gene sequence: CDR1 MDHEN, CDR2 SYDVKM. CDR3 protein: CASTQGRSRQPQHF. The DNA for the CDR3 is TGTGCCAGCACCCAGGGACGGAGTCGACAGCCCCAGCATTTT.

The chain recombines TRBV2 with TRBJ2-1; D is unresolved. V was clipped by 0 bases and J by 10 bases, with 10 bases between them. CDR3 length: 13 amino acids. Germline-derived CDR1 and CDR2 are SNHLY and FYNNEI. CDR3 protein: CASSEALLLEQFF. The CDR3, as DNA: TGTGCCAGCAGTGAAGCGCTTCTCTTGGAGCAGTTCTTC.

The chain links TRBV2 to TRBJ2-5; 9 bases line up with TRBD2. V was pared by 3 bases and J by 5 bases, with 7 bases of the junction left unmatched. The CDR3 contains 15 residues. In germline, CDR1 is SNHLY, CDR2 FYNNEI. As DNA, the CDR3 is TGTGCCAGCAGTGAGAATAGCGGGAGTGGGGAGACCCAGTACTTC. Translating it yields CASSENSGSGETQYF.

The chain links TRBV4-1 to TRBJ2-7; D is possibly TRBD1 (5 bases). V lost 4 bases and J 4 bases, leaving 20 bases between the germline ends. Germline V gene sequence: CDR1 MGHRA, CDR2 YSYEKL. The CDR3 runs 16 residues. The CDR3 DNA reads as TGCGCCAGCAGCCCCTCCAAGGGGCAGAGTTTATACGAGCAGTACTTC. It is translated as CASSPSKGQSLYEQYF.

The sample holds one count of this clone. The chain employs TRBV7-2 and TRBJ2-2; TRBD2 aligns across 12 bases. CDR3 length equals 16 residues. Germline loops: CDR1 SGHTA, CDR2 FQGNSA. V trimming: 4 bases; J trimming: 8 bases; junction bases outside the gene matches: 8. CDR3 DNA sequence: TGTGCCAGCAGCTCGACTAGCGGGAGAAGATATGGGGAGCTGTTTTTT. Its translation: CASSSTSGRRYGELFF. Full variable domain (remainder filled in from reference TRBV7-2 and TRBJ2-2): GAGVSQSPSNKVTEKGKDVELRCDPISGHTALYWYRQSLGQGLEFLIYFQGNSAPDKSGLPSDRFSAERTGGSVSTLTIQRTQQEDSAVYLCASSSTSGRRYGELFFGEGSRLTVL.

This sequence joins TRBV9 and TRBJ2-7; 11 positions agree with TRBD1. V was pared by 0 bases and J by 4 bases, with 3 bases of the junction left unmatched. The CDR3 length is 15 residues. Germline CDR1 and CDR2: SGDLS and YYNGEE. The CDR3 nucleotides read TGTGCCAGCAGCGTAGGGGGGACAGGGGGTTACGAGCAGTACTTC. Translated: CASSVGGTGGYEQYF.

The V gene is TRBV10-3, the J gene TRBJ1-2, with TRBD1 matching 8 bases. This CDR3 contains 13 residues. CDR1 ENHRY and CDR2 SYGVKD come from the germline V gene. V lost 0 bases and J lost 10; bases outside the gene matches: 4. The CDR3 DNA is TGTGCCATCAGTGAGTCCGGACAGGGTCACTACACCTTC. Encoded protein: CAISESGQGHYTF.

V usage is TRBV29-1 and J usage is TRBJ2-1, with D possibly matching TRBD2 (6 bases). CDR1 and CDR2 (germline): SQVTM, ANQGSEA. V gave up 4 bases and J gave up 12 bases, with 19 bases separating them. This CDR3 region has 13 residues. In DNA, the CDR3 is TGCAGCGTTGGGTCGGGAGCCTCAATGAGGCAGTTCTTC. As protein: CSVGSGASMRQFF.

The genes are TRBV7-2 and TRBJ1-2; D is possibly TRBD1 (5 bases). The V gene's germline CDR1 is SGHTA and CDR2 FQGNSA. The CDR3 length is 17 residues. V lost 6 bases and J lost 1, with 21 bases in between. This chain's CDR3 is CASSSGGVVLDNYGYTF. CDR3 DNA sequence: TGTGCCAGCAGTTCCGGGGGTGTAGTCCTAGATAACTATGGCTACACCTTC.

The chain combines TRBV28 with TRBJ1-6; D gene ambiguous. The V and J ends lost 11 bases and 11 bases respectively, with 16 bases between them. The CDR3 is made up of 12 amino acids. CDR1 is MDHEN, CDR2 SYDVKM, per germline. CDR3 region: CAGQSLGTPLHF. The DNA of the CDR3 is TGTGCCGGGCAATCTCTAGGGACACCCCTCCACTTT.

V is TRBV6-5 and J is TRBJ1-1; 7 bases are a match to TRBD1. Germline V gene lookup returns CDR1 MNHEY and CDR2 SVGAGI. V lost 5 bases to trimming and J lost 6 bases; unmatched junction nucleotides: 9. CDR3 length equals 14 residues. The CDR3 reads CASSPAGGFAEAFF. The CDR3 DNA sequence: TGTGCCAGCAGTCCGGCAGGGGGTTTCGCTGAAGCTTTCTTT.